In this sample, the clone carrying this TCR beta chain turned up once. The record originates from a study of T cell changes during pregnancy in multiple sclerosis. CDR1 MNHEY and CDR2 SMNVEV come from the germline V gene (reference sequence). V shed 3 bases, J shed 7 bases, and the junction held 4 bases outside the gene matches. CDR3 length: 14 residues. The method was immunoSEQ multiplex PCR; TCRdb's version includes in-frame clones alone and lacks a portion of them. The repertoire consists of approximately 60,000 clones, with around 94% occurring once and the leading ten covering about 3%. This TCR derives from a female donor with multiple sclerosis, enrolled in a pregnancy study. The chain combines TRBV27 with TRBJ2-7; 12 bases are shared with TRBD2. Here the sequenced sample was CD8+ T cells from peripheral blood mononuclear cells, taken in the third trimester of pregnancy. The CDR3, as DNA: TGTGCCAGCAGTTTCGGACTAGCGGGATGGGAGCAGTACTTC. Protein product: CASSFGLAGWEQYF.